The rows below give T cell receptor beta chains drawn from one sample of a study of cytomegalovirus exposure and HLA in healthy donors. Generated by immunoSEQ multiplex PCR, the TCRdb table keeps only in-frame clones and is missing some. This repertoire shows under 150,000 clones, 72% found once; its top ten account for 2% to 2.5%. What was sequenced was PBMCs. These receptors all stem from a man in his forties in good health and CMV-seronegative. CDR3s include the opening cysteine and the closing phenylalanine or tryptophan. D genes are given only for firm matches. A row's size may be missing; if present it is once, few, many or a size class.

TGTGCCAGCAGCCCCCGCGTCCAAGCCTACAATGAGCAGTTCTTC	CASSPRVQAYNEQFF	TRBJ2-1	TRBV5-4	NA	once
TGTGCCAGCAGTGAAGCGTTGGCAGGGTATCAGCCCCAGCATTTT	CASSEALAGYQPQHF	TRBJ1-5	TRBV2	NA	NA
TGCGCCAGCAGCCTAAATCCGGGAACAGTTCGGGGTACGGGGACTGAAGCTTTCTTT	CASSLNPGTVRGTGTEAFF	TRBJ1-1	TRBV4-1	NA	NA
TGTGCCAGTAGTGTCAATAGCAATCAGCCCCAGAATTTT	CASSVNSNQPQNF	TRBJ1-5	TRBV19	NA	once
TGTGCCAGCAGCCCTCGGGACTTCTCAGCTAAATCGTGGGGTTCACCCCTCCACTTT	CASSPRDFSAKSWGSPLHF	TRBJ1-6	TRBV9	NA	few
TGTGCCAGCACTAACAGCCCAGGGGGCAACTACGAGCAGTACTTC	CASTNSPGGNYEQYF	TRBJ2-7	TRBV6-6	TRBD1	NA
TGTGCCAGCAGCTTTACCTGGACAGCTATAGGGACTGAAGCTTTCTTT	CASSFTWTAIGTEAFF	TRBJ1-1	TRBV5-4	NA	few
TGTGCCAGCAGCGTCCGGACAGAGAACACTGAAGCTTTCTTT	CASSVRTENTEAFF	TRBJ1-1	TRBV6-1	NA	NA
TGTGCCAGCAGCTTAGGCATGCTAAGAACAGTTGTAATCTCTGGGGCCAACGTCCTGACTTTC	CASSLGMLRTVVISGANVLTF	TRBJ2-6	TRBV7-7	NA	NA
TGTGCCAGCAGCGTAGGGGGCGGAACTCAAGAGACCCAGTACTTC	CASSVGGGTQETQYF	TRBJ2-5	TRBV9	NA	NA
TGTGCCAGCAGAGCACTAGATCGGGGCACAGATACGCAGTATTTT	CASRALDRGTDTQYF	TRBJ2-3	TRBV6-5	NA	NA
TGTGCCAGCAGTCCTGCGACAAATATGAACACTGAAGCTTTCTTT	CASSPATNMNTEAFF	TRBJ1-1	TRBV6-5	NA	NA
TGCGCCAGCAGCCAAGTTTCAGGGCAAGAGACCCAGTACTTC	CASSQVSGQETQYF	TRBJ2-5	TRBV4-1	NA	few
TGTGCTATCACTAATTCCGCACTGGGACAGGGGAATGGGTACGAGCAGTACTTC	CAITNSALGQGNGYEQYF	TRBJ2-7	TRBV2	TRBD1	NA
TGCGCCAGCAGCTCAACACAGGGGAACACTGAAGCTTTCTTT	CASSSTQGNTEAFF	TRBJ1-1	TRBV5-1	NA	NA
TGCGCCAGCAGCCAAGCACTAGCGGGAGGGAGCGATGAGCAGTTCTTC	CASSQALAGGSDEQFF	TRBJ2-1	TRBV4-3	TRBD2	once
TGTGCCAGCAGCGGAGGGGATGAAAAACTGTTTTTT	CASSGGDEKLFF	TRBJ1-4	TRBV5-6	NA	NA
TGTGCCAGCAGTTTATTCGTCGCGGGCACTGGAAACACCATATATTTT	CASSLFVAGTGNTIYF	TRBJ1-3	TRBV28	NA	NA
TGTGCCAGCAGCCAAGCACAGGGCTCTCCCCACACCTTC	CASSQAQGSPHTF	TRBJ1-2	TRBV14	NA	NA
TGTGCCAGCAGCTTAGATAGCGGGGGGGCCCCGGTGTTCTTC	CASSLDSGGAPVFF	TRBJ2-1	TRBV7-9	TRBD2	NA
TGTGCCAGCAGCTTAAGGGGGGGCACTGAAGCTTTCTTT	CASSLRGGTEAFF	TRBJ1-1	TRBV7-3	NA	NA
TGTGCCAGTAGTATGACAGCGAACACTGAAGCTTTCTTT	CASSMTANTEAFF	TRBJ1-1	TRBV19	NA	NA
TGCGCCAGCAGCTTAGGGCAGGGGGGACCCCAGCATTTT	CASSLGQGGPQHF	TRBJ1-5	TRBV5-1	TRBD1	NA
TGTGCCAGTGCCGGGACAGGGGCATATCAGCCCCAGCATTTT	CASAGTGAYQPQHF	TRBJ1-5	TRBV28	TRBD1	NA
TGTGCCAGCAGCACCACAGGGGGCAAAGGAAATGAGCAGTTCTTC	CASSTTGGKGNEQFF	TRBJ2-1	TRBV7-3	TRBD1	once
TGTGCCAGCAGCCAAGACTGGACAGGGAGGATGGAAAACATTCAGTACTTC	CASSQDWTGRMENIQYF	TRBJ2-4	TRBV14	TRBD1	NA
TGCGCCAGCAGCACTACCCCCGGGACTAGCGGGAGGGATACGCAGTATTTT	CASSTTPGTSGRDTQYF	TRBJ2-3	TRBV5-1	TRBD2	few
TGTGCCAGCAGTTACGGAGGGGGGGGTAACTATGGCTACACCTTC	CASSYGGGGNYGYTF	TRBJ1-2	TRBV6-5	NA	NA
TGTGCCAGCAGCTTTACGGCGGGACCCTCCTACAATGAGCAGTTCTTC	CASSFTAGPSYNEQFF	TRBJ2-1	TRBV11-2	NA	NA
TGTGCCTGGAGTGTTAAGGGGGTATACAATGAGCAGTTCTTC	CAWSVKGVYNEQFF	TRBJ2-1	TRBV30	NA	few
TGTGCCAGTAGTATAGCGCAGGGACAGGCCGGGGAGCTGTTTTTT	CASSIAQGQAGELFF	TRBJ2-2	TRBV19	TRBD1	NA
TGTGCCAGCAGTTACGCGCAAGAGACCCAGTACTTC	CASSYAQETQYF	TRBJ2-5	TRBV6-6	NA	few
TGTGCCAGCAGCTCCAGCGGAAAACAGGGTTTAGAGACCCAGTACTTC	CASSSSGKQGLETQYF	TRBJ2-5	TRBV7-9	NA	NA
TGTGCCAGCAGTTATGGAGGGACAGGGGGTTATGGCTACCCCTTC	CASSYGGTGGYGYPF	TRBJ1-2	TRBV27	TRBD1	once
TGTGCCAGCAGCCATACAGGGTCGGGCGGCGAGCAGTACTTC	CASSHTGSGGEQYF	TRBJ2-7	TRBV7-9	NA	few
TGCAGCGTTGAAGACCCCGGGACTAGCGGGGGGCTCTCCTACAATGAGCAGTTCTTC	CSVEDPGTSGGLSYNEQFF	TRBJ2-1	TRBV29-1	TRBD2	few
TGTGCCAGCAGCCGAAATCCGGGACAGGGTGTTTTGTACGAGCAGTACTTC	CASSRNPGQGVLYEQYF	TRBJ2-7	TRBV28	TRBD1	NA
TGCAGCGTTAGGGAACAGGGTAACACCGGGGAGCTGTTTTTT	CSVREQGNTGELFF	TRBJ2-2	TRBV29-1	NA	NA
TGTGCCAGCAGCAGGGACTCTGGGGCCTACAATGAGCAGTTCTTC	CASSRDSGAYNEQFF	TRBJ2-1	TRBV25-1	NA	NA
TGCGCCAGCAGCCCGGGACAGGGGTTCATGAACACTGAAGCTTTCTTT	CASSPGQGFMNTEAFF	TRBJ1-1	TRBV5-1	TRBD1	NA
TGTGCCAGTAGTACACTAGCGGGTCCAACCGGGGAGCTGTTTTTT	CASSTLAGPTGELFF	TRBJ2-2	TRBV19	TRBD2	NA
TGTGCCACCAGCAAGATCTTAGCGGGCGGTGTGGAGACCCAGTACTTC	CATSKILAGGVETQYF	TRBJ2-5	TRBV15	TRBD2	once
TGTGCCTGGAGTGTTGGGCGGAGGGACACAGATACGCAGTATTTT	CAWSVGRRDTDTQYF	TRBJ2-3	TRBV30	NA	once
TGTGCCAGCAGAAACAGGGGGGAGGAAAAACTGTTTTTT	CASRNRGEEKLFF	TRBJ1-4	TRBV6-1	TRBD1	NA
TGCGCCAGCAGCCAGTGGACTAGCGGGAGCGGATCGCAGTATTTT	CASSQWTSGSGSQYF	TRBJ2-3	TRBV4-3	TRBD2	few
TGCGCCAGCAGCTTGGGAGGTGCCGAACCTCAGCCCCAGCATTTT	CASSLGGAEPQPQHF	TRBJ1-5	TRBV5-1	NA	NA
TGCGCCAGCACCCTGGGAGGGGAAGAGACCCAGTACTTC	CASTLGGEETQYF	TRBJ2-5	TRBV5-1	TRBD2	NA
TGTGCCAGCAGCCCGGGGGTTGAGAACACTGAAGCTTTCTTT	CASSPGVENTEAFF	TRBJ1-1	TRBV28	NA	NA